This T cell receptor beta chain appears in the sequencing data of a study of T-cell reconstitution after alpha-beta-depleted transplantation in children. The CDR3 extends over 12 amino acids. The germline V and J ends were trimmed by 2 bases and 9 bases, with 11 bases remaining between them. CDR1 and CDR2 from the germline V gene are GTSNPN and SVGIG (reference sequence). Unique molecular identifiers tagged the TCRbeta library. MiXCR, applied by TCRdb to the PCR reads, yields one record per CDR3 protein. Of approximately 1,000,000 distinct CDR3 sequences in the sample, about 31% were seen once. Study-wide results and limits: As was reported, about two months after transplant, alpha-beta T cells came from several hundred expanded graft clones. Among T cells one year after transplant, newly produced cells accounted for most counts and diversity.

Regarding this clonotype: Antigen: not known.

The rearrangement joins TRBV30 to TRBJ1-5; D gene uncertain. The starting material was PBMCs, mostly from graft donor cells, obtained 360 days after TCRalphabeta/CD19-depleted stem cell transplant. The origin of this receptor is a boy in the first two years of life who had a stem cell transplant for SCID, so the T cells may come from the graft donor. DNA of the CDR3: TGTGCCTGGAGTTCCGACCTCCGGCCCCAGCATTTT. The encoded protein is CAWSSDLRPQHF.